The clone carrying this T cell receptor beta chain has a handful of counts. Its antigen is currently unknown. These data belong to a study of T-cell memory formation after mild COVID-19. About the study: TCR clusters largely stayed donor specific.

V lost 0 bases to trimming and J lost 0 bases, with 16 bases between them. The CDR3 length is 18 residues. Germline V CDR1 and CDR2: SGDLS, YYNGEE. MiXCR, run by TCRdb on the 5' RACE reads, gives a single entry per CDR3 protein. Counted here are 300,000 to 400,000 distinct CDR3 sequences, 15% to 20% occurring once; the ten biggest clones make up 20% to 25%. Findings of the study overall: There was a balanced CD4/CD8 profile in clones contracting day 15 to 85, and later expanders leaned CD4+. For contracting clones, CD4+ ones sat mainly in CM and EM, CD8+ in EMRA. The finding that pre-infection memory included some responding clones suggested that cross-reactive memory joined.

This TCR was recovered from a man aged 18 to 29 who had mild COVID-19 (a few samples of this study predate the infection). Cell type and time point are not known. Material for sequencing was PBMCs or a T cell subset sorted from them (not recorded which). The rearrangement joins TRBV9 to TRBJ2-1; D tentatively reads TRBD1 or TRBD2 (5 bases each). The CDR3 nucleotides read TGTGCCAGCAGCGTAGACGTATTGGGGGAAAGCTCCTACAATGAGCAGTTCTTC. Amino acid sequence: CASSVDVLGESSYNEQFF.